This TCR beta chain emerged from a study of blood T cell repertoires in COVID-19. Background on the study: COVID-19 samples from acute and convalescent phases originated in the United States, Italy and Spain. PBMCs, B-cell-depleted T cells, or T cells provided the cDNA or gDNA that made up the material.

The count of this clone is one. Participants were aged about 18 to 89 years from about 25 US areas. V lost 5 bases and J 3 bases, leaving 7 bases between the germline ends. The length of the CDR3 is 12 residues. Germline CDR1 is LNHDA and CDR2 is SQIVND (reference sequence). Authors' methods: From reference gene primer amplification, estimates of nucleated cell counts were derived. The repertoire was sequenced with immunoSEQ multiplex PCR; TCRdb's copy has only in-frame clones and lacks some. D and trimming were read from the DNA, whereas the V and J calls and clone size are those reported in that table. The table has 180,000 or so clones, about 86% seen once; the top ten hold 3.6%.

The rearrangement links TRBV19 to TRBJ1-2; D is unresolved. Input material: PBMCs or T cells enriched from blood (not recorded which). The TCR comes from a woman aged 50 to 65 in a cohort exposed to, infected with or recovered from COVID-19 (not recorded which). CDR3 loop: CASSEGYYGYTF. The DNA for the CDR3 is TGTGCCAGTAGTGAGGGCTACTATGGCTACACCTTC.